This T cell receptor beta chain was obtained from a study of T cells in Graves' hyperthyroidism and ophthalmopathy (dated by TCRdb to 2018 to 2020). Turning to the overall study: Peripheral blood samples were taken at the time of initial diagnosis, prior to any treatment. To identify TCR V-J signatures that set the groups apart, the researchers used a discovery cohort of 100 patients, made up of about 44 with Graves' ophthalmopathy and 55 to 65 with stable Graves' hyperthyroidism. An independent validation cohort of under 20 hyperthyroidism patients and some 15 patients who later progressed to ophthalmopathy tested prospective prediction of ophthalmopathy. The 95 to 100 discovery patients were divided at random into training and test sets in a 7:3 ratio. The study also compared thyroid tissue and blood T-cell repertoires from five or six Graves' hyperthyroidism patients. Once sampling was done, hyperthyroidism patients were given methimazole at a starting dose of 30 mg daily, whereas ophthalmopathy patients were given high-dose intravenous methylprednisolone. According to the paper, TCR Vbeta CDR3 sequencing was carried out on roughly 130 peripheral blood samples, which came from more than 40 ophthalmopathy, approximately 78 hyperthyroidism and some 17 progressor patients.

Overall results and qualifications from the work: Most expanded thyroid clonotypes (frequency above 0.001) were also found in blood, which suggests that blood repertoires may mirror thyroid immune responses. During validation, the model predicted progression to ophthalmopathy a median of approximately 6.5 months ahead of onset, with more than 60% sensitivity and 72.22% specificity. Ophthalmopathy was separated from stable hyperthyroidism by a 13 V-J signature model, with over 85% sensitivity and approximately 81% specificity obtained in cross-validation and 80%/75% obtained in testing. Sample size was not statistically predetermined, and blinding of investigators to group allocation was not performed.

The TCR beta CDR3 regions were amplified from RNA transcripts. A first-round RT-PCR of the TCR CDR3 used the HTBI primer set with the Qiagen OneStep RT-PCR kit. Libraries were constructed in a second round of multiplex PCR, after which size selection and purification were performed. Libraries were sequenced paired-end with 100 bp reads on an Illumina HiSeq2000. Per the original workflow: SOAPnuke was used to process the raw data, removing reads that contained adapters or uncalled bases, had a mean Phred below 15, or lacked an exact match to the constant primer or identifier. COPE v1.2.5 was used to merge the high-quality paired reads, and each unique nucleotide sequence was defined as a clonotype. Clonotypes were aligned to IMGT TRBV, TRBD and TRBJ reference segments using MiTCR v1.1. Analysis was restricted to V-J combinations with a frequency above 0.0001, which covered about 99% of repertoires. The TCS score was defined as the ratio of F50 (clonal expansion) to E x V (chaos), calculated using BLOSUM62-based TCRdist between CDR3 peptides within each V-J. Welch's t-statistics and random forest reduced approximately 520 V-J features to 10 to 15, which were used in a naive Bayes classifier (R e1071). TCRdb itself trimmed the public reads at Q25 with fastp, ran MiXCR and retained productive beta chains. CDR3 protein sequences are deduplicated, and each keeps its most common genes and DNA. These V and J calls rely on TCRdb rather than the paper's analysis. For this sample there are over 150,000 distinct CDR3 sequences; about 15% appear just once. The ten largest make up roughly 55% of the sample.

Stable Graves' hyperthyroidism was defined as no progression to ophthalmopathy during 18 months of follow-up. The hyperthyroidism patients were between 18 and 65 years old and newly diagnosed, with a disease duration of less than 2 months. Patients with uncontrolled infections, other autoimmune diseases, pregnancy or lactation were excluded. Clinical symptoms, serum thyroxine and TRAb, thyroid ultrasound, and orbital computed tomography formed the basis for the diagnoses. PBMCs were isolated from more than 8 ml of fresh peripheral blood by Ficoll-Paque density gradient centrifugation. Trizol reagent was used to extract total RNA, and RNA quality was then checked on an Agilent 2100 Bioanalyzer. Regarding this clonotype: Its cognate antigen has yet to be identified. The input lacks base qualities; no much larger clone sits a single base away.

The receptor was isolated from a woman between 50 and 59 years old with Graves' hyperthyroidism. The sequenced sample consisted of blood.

The CDR3 in this case is CASSYSAGTGDGYTF. DNA sequence: TGTGCCAGCAGTTATAGCGCTGGGACAGGGGATGGCTACACCTTC. The rearranged chain carries TRBV6-1 and TRBJ1-2, and TRBD1 aligns with 10 junction nucleotides. From the cysteine through the phenylalanine, the CDR3 covers 15 amino acids. Just the 45-base CDR3 DNA is kept, in frame starting at base 1. CDR1 and CDR2 were assigned from the germline V gene as MNHNS and SASEGT. V loses 5 bases at its end and J loses 6 bases; junction bases beyond the gene matches: 9.